The entry that follows covers one T cell receptor (beta chain) sequence. Its antigen remains unidentified. Other DNA sequences in the sample encode the same CDR3. 60 Vbeta and 13 Jbeta primers were used in PCR. Authors' data handling: As a later analysis found, there were roughly 80 million unique TCR beta chains, of which 8.5 million to 14 million were shared. TCRdb keeps only in-frame clones here, not all; method: immunoSEQ multiplex PCR. V and J calls and clone size are copied from that table; D and trimming were computed from the DNA. This sample carries under 120,000 clones, 79% of them seen once, and the ten largest clones take 3% to 4%. These data belong to a study of cytomegalovirus exposure and HLA in healthy donors. Study-level points and caveats: Cytomegalovirus status, reportedly, was diagnosed with high specificity and sensitivity by the classifier.

After removal of 5 bases from V and 1 base from J, the junction contained 3 bases not matched to a gene. This CDR3 is built from 14 residues. The germline CDR1 and CDR2 sequences are SGHTA and FQGNSA. This chain uses TRBV7-2 with TRBJ2-5; 8 bases map to TRBD1. The sample taken for sequencing was PBMCs. The receptor was derived from a woman between 40 and 55 years old in good health and CMV-seronegative. CDR3 DNA sequence: TGTGCCAGCAGCCCAGACAGGGGCCAAGAGACCCAGTACTTC. It specifies CASSPDRGQETQYF.